This paragraph reports one T cell receptor (beta chain). What it binds is unknown. Sequencing was performed with immunoSEQ multiplex PCR; in TCRdb, only in-frame clones are kept and a portion is missing. The data show roughly 7,200 clones, with 70% to 80% seen just once and around 4% held by the top ten. These data are taken from a study of PD-1 blockade in classical Hodgkin lymphoma. Looking at the study overall: Patients received nivolumab 3 mg/kg intravenously every 2 weeks. Study-wide findings and caveats: Complete responders' diversity at baseline resembled that of newly diagnosed patients. Newly diagnosed patients were reported to exhibit reduced baseline TCR diversity relative to healthy donors. The drivers behind the repertoire differences, possibly disease activity or prior therapy, remain undefined.

No patient escaped relapse after autologous stem cell transplantation, and brentuximab vedotin exposure varied. The authors purified CD4+ T cells from thawed PBMCs by magnetic negative selection. The CDR3 loop spans 15 amino acids. V was cut by 5 bases and J by 3 bases, with 14 bases left in between. The germline CDR1 and CDR2 sequences are SGHTA and FQGNSA. This TCR was sampled from a human donor with classical Hodgkin lymphoma. The material sequenced was CD4+ T cells from blood, taken at baseline. This chain connects TRBV7-2 to TRBJ1-5, with D possibly TRBD1 on 5 matching bases. The CDR3 reads CASSPRGGTNQPQHF. DNA of the CDR3: TGTGCCAGCAGCCCCCGGGGGGGGACCAATCAGCCCCAGCATTTT.